The next 28 T cell receptor beta chains were all read from a single sample in a study of T cell responses to AZD1222 COVID-19 vaccine. Clones were read by immunoSEQ multiplex PCR, and TCRdb kept only the in-frame ones, dropping some. The data show fewer than 120,000 clones, with 80% to 90% seen just once and around 15% held by the top ten. The material was peripheral blood, obtained 28 days after the second AZD1222 dose. These TCRs come from an adult who received the AZD1222 COVID-19 vaccine.

This clone came up once. The chain joins TRBV5-1 to TRBJ1-2; 11 nucleotides agree with TRBD1. V was clipped by 2 bases and J by 7 bases; unmatched bases: 4. The V gene's germline CDR1 is SGHRS and CDR2 YFSETQ. This CDR3 region has 14 residues. CDR3 bases: TGCGCCAGCAGCTTCGGACAGGGGGCGGGTGGCTACACCTTC. Translated: CASSFGQGAGGYTF.

The J gene is TRBJ2-7, the V gene TRBV7-2; 11 bases match TRBD1. The CDR3 has 14 amino acids. After removal of 5 bases from V and 3 bases from J, the junction contained 3 bases not matched to a gene. Germline CDR1 and CDR2: SGHTA and FQGNSA. CDR3 sequence: CASSTGTGGYEQYF. CDR3 nucleotides: TGTGCCAGCAGCACTGGGACAGGGGGCTACGAGCAGTACTTC.

The V and J genes are TRBV29-1 and TRBJ1-4, with 8 positions matching TRBD1. With V trimmed by 3 bases and J by 7 bases, 7 bases remained unmatched. Germline values: CDR1 SQVTM, CDR2 ANQGSEA. The CDR3 is 14 amino acids. The CDR3 protein is CSVDRIDRGEKLFF. The DNA for the CDR3 is TGCAGCGTTGATCGAATCGACAGGGGTGAAAAACTGTTTTTT.

The rearrangement uses TRBV3-1 (or the pseudogene TRBV3-2) and TRBJ1-1, with unresolved D. CDR1 LGHDT and CDR2 YNNKEL come from the germline V gene (reference sequence). This CDR3 has 13 amino acids. V was trimmed by 4 bases and J by 6 bases, leaving 12 bases between them. The CDR3 nucleotides are TGTGCCAGCAGCCTCGCAGCATTCTCTGAAGCTTTCTTT. Translated: CASSLAAFSEAFF.

The rearrangement links TRBV6-2 or TRBV6-3 to TRBJ1-2; 8 positions agree with TRBD1. Germline CDR1 reads MNHEY; CDR2 reads SVGEGT. The V segment lost 2 bases and the J segment 6 bases; nucleotides outside the gene matches: 2. This CDR3 region has 13 residues. This CDR3 is CASSYPDRDGYTF. The CDR3, as DNA: TGTGCCAGCAGTTACCCGGACAGGGATGGCTACACCTTC.

The CDR3 loop is CASSPRENQPQHF. For the CDR3, the DNA is TGTGCCAGCAGTCCCCGAGAGAATCAGCCCCAGCATTTT. The V gene is TRBV12-3 or TRBV12-4, the J gene TRBJ1-5; D gene unclear. Trimming removed 5 bases at V and 4 bases at J, with 9 bases between. The length of the CDR3 is 13 residues.

This chain connects TRBV30 to TRBJ1-2; unclear D gene. Trimming stripped 0 bases from V and 7 bases from J, with 6 bases between. Germline V gives CDR1 GTSNPN, CDR2 SVGIG (reference sequence). The CDR3 runs 11 residues. CDR3 coding DNA: TGTGCCTGGAGTGTCCCTTTTGGCTACACCTTC. Its protein product is CAWSVPFGYTF.

V gene TRBV19 combines with J gene TRBJ2-2; D tentatively reads TRBD1 or TRBD2 (5 bases each). Germline V gene sequence: CDR1 LNHDA, CDR2 SQIVND (reference sequence). CDR3 length equals 16 residues. V gave up 6 bases and J gave up 6 bases, with 20 bases separating them. CDR3 sequence: CASRAPGAGGAGELFF. DNA for the CDR3: TGTGCCAGTAGGGCCCCCGGGGCCGGCGGAGCCGGGGAGCTGTTTTTT.

This clone was seen only a few times. V gene TRBV7-9 combines with J gene TRBJ1-5; TRBD1 might be the D (5 bases). CDR1 is SEHNR, CDR2 FQNEAQ, per germline (reference sequence). V lost 5 bases and J lost 2, with 19 bases in between. The CDR3 contains 17 residues. For the CDR3, the DNA is TGTGCCAGCAGCCGAGCCGGGACCTCCTTGGGCAATCAGCCCCAGCATTTT. It specifies CASSRAGTSLGNQPQHF. The whole variable domain, filled in from reference TRBV7-9 and TRBJ1-5, reads DTGVSQNPRHKITKRGQNVTFRCDPISEHNRLYWYRQTLGQGPEFLTYFQNEAQLEKSRLLSDRFSAERPKGSFSTLEIQRTEQGDSAMYLCASSRAGTSLGNQPQHFGDGTRLSIL.

This clone appeared a single time. This chain joins TRBV2 and TRBJ2-7; TRBD1 agrees at 7 bases. V lost 5 bases to trimming and J lost 0 bases; unmatched junction nucleotides: 7. CDR3 length: 15 residues. CDR1 SNHLY and CDR2 FYNNEI come from the germline V gene. The CDR3 sequence: CASSPQGQSSYEQYF. In DNA, the CDR3 is TGTGCCAGCAGTCCACAGGGGCAAAGCTCCTACGAGCAGTACTTC.

This chain joins TRBV7-9 and TRBJ1-2; 9 bases map to TRBD1. This CDR3 is 13 amino acids long. Germline CDR1 and CDR2: SEHNR and FQNEAQ (reference sequence). Losses at the gene ends were 7 bases for V and 3 bases for J; bases not matched to a gene: 3. The CDR3 sequence: CASTDRGDYGYTF. The DNA for the CDR3 is TGTGCCAGCACGGACAGGGGAGACTATGGCTACACCTTC.

CDR3 sequence: CASSTGSPYNEQFF. CDR3 in DNA: TGTGCCTCTTCGACAGGTTCACCTTACAATGAGCAGTTCTTC. The genes are TRBV24-1 and TRBJ2-1; D may be TRBD1 (6 bases). Germline loops: CDR1 KGHDR, CDR2 SFDVKD. This CDR3 is built from 14 residues. Trimming stripped 12 bases from V and 4 bases from J, with 18 bases between.

The V gene is TRBV7-3, the J gene TRBJ1-1, with 7 bases lining up with TRBD1. This CDR3 comprises 14 residues. V lost 5 bases, J lost 10 bases, and 13 bases stayed unmatched. CDR1 SGHTA and CDR2 FQGTGA come from the germline V gene. The CDR3 is CASSPGTEAVVAFF. The CDR3 DNA follows: TGTGCCAGCAGCCCAGGGACAGAAGCTGTTGTAGCTTTCTTT.

J is TRBJ2-1 and V is TRBV10-2, with 10 bases fitting TRBD2. Trimming cost V 2 bases and J 12 bases; bases outside gene matches: 16. Germline V gene lookup returns CDR1 WSHSY and CDR2 SAAADI. CDR3 size: 17 residues. The CDR3: CASSEPRNSGGFRGQFF. Here the CDR3 DNA reads TGCGCCAGCAGTGAGCCCCGGAATAGCGGGGGGTTCAGGGGGCAGTTCTTC.

This chain uses TRBV27 with TRBJ1-5, with D unresolved. CDR3 length equals 13 residues. Between the trimmed V and J ends, which lost 2 bases and 7 bases, there was a span of 9 bases. Germline lookup yields CDR1 MNHEY and CDR2 SMNVEV (reference sequence). The CDR3 is CASSLRVNQPQHF. For the CDR3, the DNA is TGTGCCAGCAGTTTACGGGTAAACCAGCCCCAGCATTTT.

CDR3: CASSQGSSYNSPLHF. As DNA, the CDR3 is TGCGCCAGCAGCCAGGGTAGCTCCTATAATTCACCCCTCCACTTT. The chain carries TRBV4-1 and TRBJ1-6; D is unclear. Trimming cost V 3 bases and J 0 bases, with 6 bases left between them. CDR1 and CDR2 from the germline V gene are MGHRA and YSYEKL. This CDR3 comprises 15 residues.

The rearrangement links TRBV2 to TRBJ1-5; D uncertain. From germline, CDR1 is SNHLY and CDR2 FYNNEI. Deletions cut 6 bases from V and 4 bases from J, with 13 bases between. The CDR3 length is 14 residues. The DNA of the CDR3 is TGTGCCAGCAGAATGGGGTTGGGGAATCAGCCCCAGCATTTT. Its protein product is CASRMGLGNQPQHF.

The chain has TRBV5-4 and TRBJ1-2, with 7 bases fitting TRBD1. V shed 2 bases, J shed 1 base, and the junction held 11 bases outside the gene matches. CDR3 length: 17 residues. Looked up from germline, CDR1 is SGHNT and CDR2 is YYREEE (reference sequence). The CDR3 loop is CASSLRVGQDLNYGYTF. In DNA, the CDR3 is TGTGCCAGCAGCTTAAGAGTTGGACAGGATCTTAACTATGGCTACACCTTC.

V gene TRBV7-9 combines with J gene TRBJ1-5, with a weak D call TRBD1 (5 bases). Trimming cost V 3 bases and J 6 bases, with 12 bases left between them. The CDR3 runs 14 residues. CDR1 and CDR2 (germline): SEHNR, FQNEAQ (reference sequence). DNA for the CDR3: TGTGCCAGCAGCTTTTCAGGGTCTGGTCAGCCCCAGCATTTT. It codes for CASSFSGSGQPQHF.

This clone was seen a handful of times. The chain uses TRBV4-1 and TRBJ2-2, with D unclear. Trimming took 2 bases from V and 17 from J, leaving 12 bases between them. CDR3 size: 11 residues. Germline-derived CDR1 and CDR2 are MGHRA and YSYEKL. CDR3 residues: CASSQPGPVFF. The CDR3, as DNA: TGCGCCAGCAGCCAACCCGGACCCGTCTTTTTT.

The rearrangement links TRBV11-2 to TRBJ2-3; D gene ambiguous. Germline V gives CDR1 SGHAT, CDR2 FQNNGV. The CDR3 has 12 residues. V was clipped by 8 bases and J by 0 bases, with 6 bases between them. The CDR3 DNA follows: TGTGCCAGCGGTTCTAGCACAGATACGCAGTATTTT. As protein: CASGSSTDTQYF.

The chain links TRBV12-3 or TRBV12-4 to TRBJ1-2; D not resolved. This CDR3 is 13 amino acids long. The V end lost 4 bases, the J end lost 8 bases, and 14 bases lay between the germline ends. CDR3 region: CASSSPRPEGYTF. CDR3 nucleotide sequence: TGTGCCAGCAGTTCCCCTAGGCCCGAGGGCTACACCTTC.

CDR3 residues: CASTSASTGDQPQHF. The CDR3 DNA sequence: TGTGCCAGCACTTCTGCCTCGACAGGGGATCAGCCCCAGCATTTT. This rearrangement joins TRBV28 to TRBJ1-5, with TRBD1 identical over 8 bases. CDR1 MDHEN and CDR2 SYDVKM come from the germline V gene. V lost 7 bases to trimming and J lost 5 bases; unmatched junction nucleotides: 10. The CDR3 has 15 residues.

CDR3 in DNA: TGTGCCAGCAGCGTAGCAGGGTTGGGGACTGAAGCTTTCTTT. It specifies CASSVAGLGTEAFF. The J gene is TRBJ1-1, the V gene TRBV9; tentatively, D is TRBD1 (5 bases). In germline, CDR1 is SGDLS, CDR2 YYNGEE. Trimming took 0 bases from V and 5 from J, leaving 11 bases between them. CDR3 length: 14 residues.

This chain joins TRBV5-1 and TRBJ2-6; no clear D gene. CDR1 is SGHRS, CDR2 YFSETQ, per germline. CDR3 size: 19 residues. Trimming took off 6 bases at V and 4 bases at J, with 26 bases between the two ends. The CDR3 nucleotides are TGCGCCAGCATCCTTCAACCTTCTTCGAGCCTGAGGGGGGCCAACGTCCTGACTTTC. Protein product: CASILQPSSSLRGANVLTF.

The chain carries TRBV6-5 and TRBJ1-1; D is undetermined. Germline V gene lookup returns CDR1 MNHEY and CDR2 SVGAGI. Trimming took 0 bases from V and 5 from J, leaving 13 bases between them. The CDR3 is 15 residues long. The CDR3 protein is CASSYSMARGTEAFF. The CDR3 coding sequence is TGTGCCAGCAGTTACTCGATGGCCCGAGGGACTGAAGCTTTCTTT.

The V call is TRBV6-5, the J call TRBJ1-2, with D unresolved. V dropped 0 bases and J dropped 6 bases, with 5 bases sitting between them. The germline CDR1 and CDR2 sequences are MNHEY and SVGAGI. This CDR3 region has 12 residues. The CDR3, as DNA: TGTGCCAGCAGTTACTCTGGGGATGGCTACACCTTC. Its translation is CASSYSGDGYTF.

This clone was seen a single time. The chain has TRBV27 and TRBJ1-1; TRBD1 is a possible D gene (5 bases). This CDR3 comprises 16 residues. Trimming left V 6 bases short and J 1 base short, with 18 bases between. CDR1 is MNHEY and CDR2 is SMNVEV in the germline V gene (reference sequence). CDR3 DNA: TGTGCCAGCAGAGCGGGGGGATACGGGTCGAACACTGAAGCTTTCTTT. Translation: CASRAGGYGSNTEAFF.